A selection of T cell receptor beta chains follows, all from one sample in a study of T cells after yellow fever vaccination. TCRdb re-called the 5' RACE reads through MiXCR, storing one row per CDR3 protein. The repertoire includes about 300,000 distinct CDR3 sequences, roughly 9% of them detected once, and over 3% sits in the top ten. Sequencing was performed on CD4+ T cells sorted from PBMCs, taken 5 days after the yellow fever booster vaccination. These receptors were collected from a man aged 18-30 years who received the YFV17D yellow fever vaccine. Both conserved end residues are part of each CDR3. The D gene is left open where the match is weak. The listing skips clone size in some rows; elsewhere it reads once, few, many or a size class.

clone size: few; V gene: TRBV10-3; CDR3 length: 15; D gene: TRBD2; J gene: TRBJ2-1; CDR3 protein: CAISESSGGGHEQFF; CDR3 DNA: TGTGCCATCAGTGAGTCGAGCGGGGGAGGTCATGAGCAGTTCTTC
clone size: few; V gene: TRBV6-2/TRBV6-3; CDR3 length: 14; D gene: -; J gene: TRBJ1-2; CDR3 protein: CASSYEVLGYGYTF; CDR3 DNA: TGTGCCAGCAGTTACGAAGTCCTTGGCTATGGCTACACCTTC
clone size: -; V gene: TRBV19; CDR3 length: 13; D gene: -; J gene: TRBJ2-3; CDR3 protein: CASSIAGADTQYF; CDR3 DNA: TGTGCCAGTAGTATAGCCGGGGCAGATACGCAGTATTTT
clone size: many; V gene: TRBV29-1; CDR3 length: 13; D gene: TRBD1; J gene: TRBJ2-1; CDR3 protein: CSVTGGLIYEQFF; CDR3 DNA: TGCAGCGTTACAGGGGGCCTTATCTATGAGCAGTTCTTC
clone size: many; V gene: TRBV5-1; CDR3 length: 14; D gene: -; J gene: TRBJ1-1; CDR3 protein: CASSFDGQNTEAFF; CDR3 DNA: TGCGCCAGCAGCTTCGACGGACAGAACACTGAAGCTTTCTTT
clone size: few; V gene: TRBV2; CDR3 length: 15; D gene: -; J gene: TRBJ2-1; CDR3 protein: CAGGTGSMGYNEQFF; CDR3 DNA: TGTGCTGGGGGCACCGGGAGCATGGGGTACAATGAGCAGTTCTTC
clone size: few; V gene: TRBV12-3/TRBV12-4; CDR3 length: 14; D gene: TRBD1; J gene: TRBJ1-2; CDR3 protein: CASLPTGGTYGYTF; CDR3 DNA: TGTGCCAGCCTACCCACAGGGGGTACCTATGGCTACACCTTC
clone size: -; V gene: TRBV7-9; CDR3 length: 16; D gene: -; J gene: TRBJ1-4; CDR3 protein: CASSPTGTATNEKLFF; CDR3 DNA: TGTGCCAGCAGCCCGACAGGAACGGCGACTAATGAAAAACTGTTTTTT
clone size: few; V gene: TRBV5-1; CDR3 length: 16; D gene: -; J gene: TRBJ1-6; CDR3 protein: CASSLAGLPYNSPLHF; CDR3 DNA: TGCGCCAGCAGCTTGGCGGGACTTCCCTATAATTCACCCCTCCACTTT
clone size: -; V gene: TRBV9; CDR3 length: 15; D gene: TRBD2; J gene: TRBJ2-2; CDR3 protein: CASSAQGLATGELFF; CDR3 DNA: TGTGCCAGCAGCGCCCAGGGACTAGCGACCGGGGAGCTGTTTTTT
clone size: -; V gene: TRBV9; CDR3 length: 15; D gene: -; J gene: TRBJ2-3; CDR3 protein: CASSVTVSTTDTQYF; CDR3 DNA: TGTGCCAGCAGCGTGACAGTCTCCACCACGGATACGCAGTATTTT
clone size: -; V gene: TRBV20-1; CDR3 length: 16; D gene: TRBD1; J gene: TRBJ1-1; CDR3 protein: CSVRDQRLRGRTEAFF; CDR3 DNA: TGCAGTGTTAGAGATCAGAGATTAAGGGGGCGGACTGAAGCTTTCTTT
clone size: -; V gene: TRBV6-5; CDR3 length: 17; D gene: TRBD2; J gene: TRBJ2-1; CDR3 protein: CASRPQLLAGGNNEQFF; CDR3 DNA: TGTGCCAGCAGGCCCCAACTCCTAGCGGGGGGTAACAATGAGCAGTTCTTC
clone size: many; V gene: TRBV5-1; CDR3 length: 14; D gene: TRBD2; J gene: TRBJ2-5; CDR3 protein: CASSLIAGGETQYF; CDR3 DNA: TGCGCCAGCAGCTTGATAGCGGGCGGTGAGACCCAGTACTTC
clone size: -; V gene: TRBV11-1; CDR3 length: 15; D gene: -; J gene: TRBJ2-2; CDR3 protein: CASSLEGQFTGELFF; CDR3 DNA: TGTGCCAGCAGCTTAGAAGGACAGTTCACCGGGGAGCTGTTTTTT
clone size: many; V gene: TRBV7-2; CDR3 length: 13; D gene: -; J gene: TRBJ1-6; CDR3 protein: CASSADRYSPLHF; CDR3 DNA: TGTGCCAGCAGCGCCGACCGATATTCACCCCTCCACTTT
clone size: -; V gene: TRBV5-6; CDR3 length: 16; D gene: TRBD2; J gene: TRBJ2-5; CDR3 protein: CASSLASGTSGETQYF; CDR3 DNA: TGTGCCAGCAGCTTGGCCTCCGGGACTAGCGGAGAGACCCAGTACTTC
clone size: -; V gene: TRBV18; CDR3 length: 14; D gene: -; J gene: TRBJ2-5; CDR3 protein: CASSMPNNQETQYF; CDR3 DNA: TGTGCCAGCTCAATGCCCAACAATCAGGAGACCCAGTACTTC
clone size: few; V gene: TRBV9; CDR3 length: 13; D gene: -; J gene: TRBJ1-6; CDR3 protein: CASSVDVNSPLHF; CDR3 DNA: TGTGCCAGCAGCGTGGATGTTAATTCACCCCTCCACTTT
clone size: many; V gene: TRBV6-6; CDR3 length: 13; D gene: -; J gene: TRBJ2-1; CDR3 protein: CASTMDGAKRGTF; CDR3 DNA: TGTGCCAGCACCATGGACGGGGCCAAACGGGGTACCTTC
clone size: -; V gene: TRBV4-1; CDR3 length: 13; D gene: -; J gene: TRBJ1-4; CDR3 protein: CASSQETGEKLFF; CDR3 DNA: TGCGCCAGCAGCCAAGAGACAGGCGAAAAACTGTTTTTT
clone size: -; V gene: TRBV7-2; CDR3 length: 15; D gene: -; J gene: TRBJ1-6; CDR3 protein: CASSLSSGADSPLHF; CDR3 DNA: TGTGCCAGCAGCTTATCATCAGGGGCGGATTCACCCCTCCACTTT
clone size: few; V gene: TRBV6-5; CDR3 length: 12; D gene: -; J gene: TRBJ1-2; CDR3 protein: CASKDPNYGYTF; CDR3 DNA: TGTGCCAGCAAGGACCCTAACTATGGCTACACCTTC
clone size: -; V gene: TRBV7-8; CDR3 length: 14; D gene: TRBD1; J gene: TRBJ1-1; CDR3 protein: CASSLADRDTEAFF; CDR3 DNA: TGTGCCAGCAGCTTAGCCGACAGGGACACTGAAGCTTTCTTT
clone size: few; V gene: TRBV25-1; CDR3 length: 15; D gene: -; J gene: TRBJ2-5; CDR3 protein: CASSESQGHQETQYF; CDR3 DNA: TGTGCCAGCAGTGAATCCCAAGGGCACCAAGAGACCCAGTACTTC
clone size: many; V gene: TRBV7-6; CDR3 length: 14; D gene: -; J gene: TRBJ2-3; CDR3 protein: CASSLGASQDTQYF; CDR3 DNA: TGTGCCAGCAGCTTAGGGGCTAGTCAAGATACGCAGTATTTT
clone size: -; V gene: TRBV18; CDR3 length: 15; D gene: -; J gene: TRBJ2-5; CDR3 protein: CASSPYRGTQETQYF; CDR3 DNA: TGTGCCAGCTCACCATACCGGGGGACCCAAGAGACCCAGTACTTC
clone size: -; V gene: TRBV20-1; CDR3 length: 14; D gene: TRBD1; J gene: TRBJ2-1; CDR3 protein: CSATRHRGPLEQFF; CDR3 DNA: TGCAGTGCCACTCGTCATAGGGGGCCGCTAGAGCAGTTCTTC
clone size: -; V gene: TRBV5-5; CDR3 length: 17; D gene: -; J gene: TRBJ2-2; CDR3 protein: CASSPRPAGPNTGELFF; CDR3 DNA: TGTGCCAGCAGCCCCCGCCCGGCAGGGCCGAACACCGGGGAGCTGTTTTTT
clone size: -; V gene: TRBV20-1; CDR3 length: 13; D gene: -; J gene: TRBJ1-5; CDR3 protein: CSALEEPHQPQHF; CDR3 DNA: TGCAGTGCTCTGGAGGAGCCACATCAGCCCCAGCATTTT
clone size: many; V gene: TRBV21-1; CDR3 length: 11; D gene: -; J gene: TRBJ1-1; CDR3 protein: CASSKVSEAFF; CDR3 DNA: TGTGCCAGCAGCAAAGTCAGTGAAGCTTTCTTT
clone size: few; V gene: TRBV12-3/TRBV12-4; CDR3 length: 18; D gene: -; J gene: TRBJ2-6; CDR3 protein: CASSFRRRGSSGANVLTF; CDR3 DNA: TGTGCCAGCAGTTTTCGTCGTAGGGGAAGCTCTGGGGCCAACGTCCTGACTTTC
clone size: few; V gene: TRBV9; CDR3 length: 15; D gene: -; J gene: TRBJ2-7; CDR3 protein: CASSDSPGRGYEQYF; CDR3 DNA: TGTGCCAGCAGCGATAGCCCTGGTCGCGGGTACGAGCAGTACTTC
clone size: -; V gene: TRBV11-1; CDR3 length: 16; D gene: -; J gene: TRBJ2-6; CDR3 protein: CASSLVGGSGANVLTF; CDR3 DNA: TGTGCCAGCAGCTTAGTGGGGGGCTCTGGGGCCAACGTCCTGACTTTC
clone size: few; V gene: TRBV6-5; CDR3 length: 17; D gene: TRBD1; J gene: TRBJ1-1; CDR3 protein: CASSYSASTGANTEAFF; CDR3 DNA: TGTGCCAGCAGTTACTCGGCTTCAACAGGGGCCAACACTGAAGCTTTCTTT
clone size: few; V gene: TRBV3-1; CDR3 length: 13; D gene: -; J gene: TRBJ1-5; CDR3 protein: CASSQQLNQPQHF; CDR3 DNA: TGTGCCAGCAGCCAACAACTCAATCAGCCCCAGCATTTT
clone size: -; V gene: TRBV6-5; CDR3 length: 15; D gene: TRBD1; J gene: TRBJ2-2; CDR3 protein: CASSYGDRVVGELFF; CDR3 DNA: TGTGCCAGCAGTTACGGGGACAGGGTTGTCGGGGAGCTGTTTTTT
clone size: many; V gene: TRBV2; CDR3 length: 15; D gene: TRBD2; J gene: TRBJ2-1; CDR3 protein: CASTLSGGSYNEQFF; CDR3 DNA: TGTGCCAGCACCCTTAGCGGGGGGAGCTACAATGAGCAGTTCTTC
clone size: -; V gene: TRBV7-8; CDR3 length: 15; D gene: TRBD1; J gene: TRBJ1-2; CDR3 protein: CASSVTGGTSYGYTF; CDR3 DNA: TGTGCCAGCAGCGTCACAGGGGGAACTTCCTATGGCTACACCTTC
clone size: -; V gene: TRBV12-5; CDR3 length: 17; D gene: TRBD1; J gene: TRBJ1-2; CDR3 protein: CASGPAGTGRSNYGYTF; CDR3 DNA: TGTGCTAGTGGTCCTGCCGGGACAGGAAGATCTAACTATGGCTACACCTTC
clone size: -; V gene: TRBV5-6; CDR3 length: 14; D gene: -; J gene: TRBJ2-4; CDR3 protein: CASRKTGEENIQYF; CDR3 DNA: TGTGCCAGCAGAAAAACCGGGGAAGAAAACATTCAGTACTTC
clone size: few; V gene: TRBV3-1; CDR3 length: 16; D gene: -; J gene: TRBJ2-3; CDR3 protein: CASSQDRVSSTDTQYF; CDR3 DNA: TGTGCCAGCAGCCAAGATAGGGTTAGTAGCACAGATACGCAGTATTTT
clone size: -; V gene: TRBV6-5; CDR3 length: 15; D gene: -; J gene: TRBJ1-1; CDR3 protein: CASRDHQGRATEAFF; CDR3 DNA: TGTGCCAGCAGGGATCACCAGGGTCGGGCCACTGAAGCTTTCTTT
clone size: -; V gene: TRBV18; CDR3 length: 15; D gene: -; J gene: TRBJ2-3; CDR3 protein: CASSPGVSNTDTQYF; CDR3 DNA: TGTGCCAGCTCACCAGGGGTTTCTAACACAGATACGCAGTATTTT
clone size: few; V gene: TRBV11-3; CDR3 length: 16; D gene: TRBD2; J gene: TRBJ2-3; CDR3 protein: CASSPGLAGSRGTQYF; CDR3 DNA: TGTGCCAGCAGCCCCGGACTAGCGGGGTCTCGGGGTACGCAGTATTTT
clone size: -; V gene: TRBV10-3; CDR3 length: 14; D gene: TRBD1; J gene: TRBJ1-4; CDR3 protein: CAISVSGGGEKLFF; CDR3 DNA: TGTGCCATCAGTGTTTCAGGGGGCGGCGAAAAACTGTTTTTT